What follows is one T cell receptor (beta chain) and its context. In its sample, this clonotype was seen a few times. Its antigen has not been determined. No base-level quality is on record; no much larger clone is a single base apart. The source of the sample is a study of blood T cells in healthy people across ages (dated by TCRdb to between 2014 and 2017). For context, the study as a whole: In model experiments, template switching captured about one uniquely barcoded TCR beta cDNA molecule for every two T cells. To track age-related changes in TCR beta repertoire diversity, the study relied on deep sequencing normalized with unique cDNA molecular identifiers. Donors were grouped into four age groups: young (average about 15 years), middle-aged (about 38), aged (roughly 67) and long-lived (82). To avoid experimental bias, donors of different ages were randomly spread across the sequencing lanes. For two donors (one aged 18 to 30 and one aged 80 or older), the study analyzed two additional independent replicas of 1 million unique cDNA reads from the same blood draw. Here is what the overall study found, with its caveats: Total diversity estimates from one million sequenced T cells were considered lower bounds and underestimates. Compared with the aged group, more naive CD4+ T cells, fewer expanded clones and increased TCR diversity were shown by the long-lived group, suggesting age selection. Observed TCR beta diversity per million T cells fell roughly linearly with age, and a significant reduction was already apparent by age roughly 40. Because profiling used bulk unsorted PBMCs, naive and antigen-experienced compartments could not be compared conclusively. Because donor CMV infection status was unknown, age-related changes in expanded clonotypes were potentially confounded. A strong correlation was found between observed TCR beta diversity and the percentage of naive T cells measured by flow cytometry.

The library was produced with 5' RACE. Instrument used: Illumina HiSeq 2500. A second about 7 to 12 cycle PCR used a sample-barcoded 5' primer and a J-beta primer mix. A unique molecular identifier was introduced onto each TCR beta cDNA molecule by a template-switch 5' adaptor carrying 12 random nucleotides. Each sample yielded at least 3 million CDR3-containing paired-end reads. All of the RNA was converted into first-strand cDNA using the Mint cDNA synthesis kit, with a TRBC-specific oligonucleotide serving as the primer. After uracil-DNA glycosylase treatment, a first 18-cycle PCR used universal primers M1SS and BC2_uni_R on all cDNA. On the authors' methods: Each sample was normalized by randomly selecting 1 million high-quality reads, each carrying a distinct molecular identifier. Instead of being binned into consensus sequences, reads that shared molecular identifiers were thrown out. MiTCR, set to a Q25 quality threshold and the strictest error-elimination algorithm, was used for CDR3 identification, clonotype clustering and error correction. A nonparametric unseen species model using Euler transformation provided a lower-bound estimate of total TCR beta diversity. TCRdb took the public reads, trimmed them with fastp at Q25, ran MiXCR for clone calling and kept in-frame beta chains. For every CDR3 protein sequence, its rows merge into one entry that carries the most common genes and DNA. TCRdb, not the authors, supplied the V and J calls. Within this sample are about a million distinct CDR3 sequences, with 30% to 40% of them counted one time only. The top ten hold under 15% of the sample.

Systemically healthy Caucasian individuals from Russia, some 38 in total and aged roughly 6 to 95 years, were included as donors. Each donor gave approximately 9.3 milliliters of peripheral blood, collected into EDTA-treated Vacutainer tubes. Ficoll-Paque density-gradient centrifugation was used to isolate PBMCs, with at least 7 million per sample. Total RNA, at least 5 micrograms per sample, was extracted from PBMCs with Trizol reagent. Naive CD45RAhigh/CD27high T cell percentages were measured by flow cytometry on a PBMC aliquot from every donor. For CDR1 and CDR2, the germline V gene lists SNHLY and FYNNEI. There are 11 amino acids in the CDR3, from cysteine to phenylalanine inclusive. CDR3 DNA is the only sequence kept; it has 33 bases, read in frame from the first base. V is shortened by 10 bases, J by 7 bases, and the region joining them spans 8 bases.

The sample taken for sequencing was blood. The clonotype originates from a man aged 18 to 35 in good health. The V and J segments used are TRBV2 and TRBJ1-6; no confident D gene assignment can be made. The encoded CDR3 is CATAENSPLHF. Here is the DNA: TGTGCCACAGCTGAGAATTCACCCCTCCACTTT.